This T cell receptor (beta chain) is drawn from a study of T cells in Graves' hyperthyroidism and ophthalmopathy. Background on the study: Peripheral blood was obtained at initial diagnosis, preceding any treatment.

The sample, blood from the first hyperthyroidism diagnosis, precedes any ophthalmopathy symptoms. Amplified regions were TCR beta CDR3 sequences from RNA transcripts. When the TCR CDR3 underwent first-round RT-PCR, the HTBI primer set was used. MiXCR, applied by TCRdb to the multiplex PCR reads, yields one record per CDR3 protein. The sample consists of some 380,000 distinct CDR3 sequences, approximately 12% of them appearing once. Germline trimming cut 2 bases from V and 9 bases from J; bases unmatched to any gene: 7. The CDR3 is made up of 15 amino acids. Germline CDR1 reads MDHEN; CDR2 reads SYDVKM. Many counts were recorded for this clonotype.

The source is a man aged 25-40 years with Graves' hyperthyroidism that later progressed to Graves' ophthalmopathy. The V and J genes are TRBV28 and TRBJ1-6; 7 bases map to TRBD1. Sequencing used blood. CDR3 in DNA: TGTGCCAGCAGTTTAGGACAGGAACATGGTTCACCCCTCCACTTT. As protein: CASSLGQEHGSPLHF.